Listed below are T cell receptor beta chains from one sample, sequenced in a study of shared clonotypes between healthy human individuals. Clones were read by immunoSEQ multiplex PCR, and TCRdb kept only the in-frame ones, dropping some. The data contain 640,000 or so clones, more than 70% of them singletons. The sample comprised memory CD4+ T cells sorted from blood. The receptor source for this set is a woman in her 30s in good health. Each CDR3 is given with its conserved first and last residue. The D gene is left open where the match is weak. Where a row states a size, it is once, few, many or the class of an expanded clone; other rows omit it.

clone_size,v_call,j_call,d_call,cdr3_nt,cdr3_aa
-,TRBV5-4,TRBJ2-1,-,TGTGCCAGCAGCTTGGCTGAGTTAGGTGAGCAGTTCTTC,CASSLAELGEQFF
-,TRBV15,TRBJ1-4,-,TGTGCCACCAGCAGAGACCCTTTGGATGAAAAACTGTTTTTT,CATSRDPLDEKLFF
-,TRBV5-8,TRBJ2-5,TRBD2,TGTGCCAGCACCCACATGGGCGAGGGAGGGCAAGAGACCCAGTACTTC,CASTHMGEGGQETQYF
-,TRBV11-2,TRBJ2-7,TRBD2,TGTGCCAGCAGCTTAGATCGCGGGGGAAACTACGAGCAGTACTTC,CASSLDRGGNYEQYF
once,TRBV7-9,TRBJ2-5,-,TGTGCCAGCAGCCTCTATCCAGCCCAAGAGACCCAGTACTTC,CASSLYPAQETQYF
-,TRBV7-9,TRBJ2-5,-,TGTGCCAGCAGCTTAAGCGGAGGGTTCCAAGAGACCCAGTACTTC,CASSLSGGFQETQYF
-,TRBV19,TRBJ1-1,-,TGTGCCAGTAGTCCATGGATTGGGAAGGGAACTGAAGCTTTCTTT,CASSPWIGKGTEAFF
-,TRBV28,TRBJ2-6,-,TGTGCCAGCAGTTTTAGCTGGTACTCTGGGGCCAACGTCCTGACTTTC,CASSFSWYSGANVLTF
few,TRBV4-1,TRBJ2-7,-,TGCGCCAGCAGCCACCTCTACGAGCAGTACTTC,CASSHLYEQYF
many,TRBV30,TRBJ2-4,TRBD2,TGTGCCTCTATGAGCGGGAGGGCCCAAAACATTCAGTACTTC,CASMSGRAQNIQYF
few,TRBV28,TRBJ1-3,-,TGTGCCAGCAGTTTAAGAGGGATGTCCGGAAACACCATATATTTT,CASSLRGMSGNTIYF
-,TRBV15,TRBJ1-5,-,TGTGCCACCAGCAGAGTGGGGGATCAGCCCCAGCATTTT,CATSRVGDQPQHF
-,TRBV28,TRBJ2-2,-,TGTGCCAGCAGTTTATACGGGAAGACCGGGGAGCTGTTTTTT,CASSLYGKTGELFF
many,TRBV7-7,TRBJ2-2,-,TGTGCCAGCAGCCCCAGGCGCACCGGGGAGCTGTTTTTT,CASSPRRTGELFF
-,TRBV14,TRBJ2-3,-,TGTGCCAGCAGCCAAGATGCCAGGGGGGGTACAGATACGCAGTATTTT,CASSQDARGGTDTQYF
-,TRBV4-2,TRBJ2-7,-,TGTGCCAGCAGCCAACAAAACTCCTACGAGCAGTACTTC,CASSQQNSYEQYF
-,TRBV6-5,TRBJ2-7,-,-,CASSYSWGDGIEYF
-,TRBV6-5,TRBJ1-2,-,TGTGCCAGCAGTTGGTCGGGAGACTATGGCTACACCTTC,CASSWSGDYGYTF
many,TRBV11-3,TRBJ2-1,TRBD2,TGTGCCAGCAGCCTCCAGTCGACTAGCGGGCCAGACAATGAGCAGTTCTTC,CASSLQSTSGPDNEQFF
-,TRBV23-1,TRBJ1-4,-,TGCGCCAGCAGTCAACAGAGGGGCAGGGTTAATGAAAAACTGTTTTTT,CASSQQRGRVNEKLFF
-,TRBV28,TRBJ2-5,TRBD2,TGTGCCAGCAGTTTCAGCGGGAAAGGGGAAGAGACCCAGTACTTC,CASSFSGKGEETQYF
-,TRBV7-6,TRBJ2-7,-,TGTGCCAGCAGCTTGGAGTACGAGCAGTACTTC,CASSLEYEQYF
few,TRBV10-3,TRBJ1-2,TRBD1,TGTGCCATCAGAGGACAGGGAGGGGGCTACACCTTC,CAIRGQGGGYTF
few,TRBV25-1,TRBJ2-3,-,TGTGCCAGCAGGGCTGGTAGCACCGGACGGTCAGATACGCAGTATTTT,CASRAGSTGRSDTQYF
-,TRBV5-1,TRBJ2-3,TRBD2,TGCGCCAGCAGCTTCCTGAGCGGGATCCCAGATACGCAGTATTTT,CASSFLSGIPDTQYF
few,TRBV28,TRBJ1-5,-,TGTGCCAGCACCTTCAACCGGGGAAACAATCAGCCCCAGCATTTT,CASTFNRGNNQPQHF
-,TRBV7-9,TRBJ2-1,TRBD2,TGTGCCAGCAGCCGGACCGGGACTAGCGGTCCCGACAATGAGCAGTTCTTC,CASSRTGTSGPDNEQFF
-,TRBV10-3,TRBJ1-2,-,TGTGCCATCAGTGAGAGGAGCGTCCGATGGATCTATGGCTACACCTTC,CAISERSVRWIYGYTF
once,TRBV5-1,TRBJ2-3,-,TGCGCCAGCAGACACGACTATACCTCCACAGATACGCAGTATTTT,CASRHDYTSTDTQYF
-,TRBV30,TRBJ2-5,TRBD2,TGTGCCTGGAGCATAGGGGTAGCGGGAGGTGAAGAGACCCAGTACTTC,CAWSIGVAGGEETQYF
-,TRBV27,TRBJ1-4,TRBD1,TGTGCCAGCAGTTCCCCTAGCCGGACAGGAAGAAATGAAAAACTGTTTTTT,CASSSPSRTGRNEKLFF
-,TRBV18,TRBJ2-3,-,TGTGCCAGCTCACCAGGCCCAGATACGCAGTATTTT,CASSPGPDTQYF
-,TRBV2,TRBJ2-5,TRBD1,TGTGCCGGTCAACAGGGGACACAAGAGACCCAGTACTTC,CAGQQGTQETQYF
-,TRBV28,TRBJ1-2,-,TGTGCCAGCCGTTCCGCTCTATCCTACCATGGCTACACCTTC,CASRSALSYHGYTF
few,TRBV2,TRBJ2-2,-,TGTGCCAGCAACGTCCCCGGCCGGGGAGGTACCGGGGAGCTGTTTTTT,CASNVPGRGGTGELFF
-,TRBV7-9,TRBJ2-3,TRBD1,TGTGCCAGCAGCGTAGGGACAGGGGGTCTCACAGATACGCAGTATTTT,CASSVGTGGLTDTQYF
-,TRBV25-1,TRBJ1-5,-,TGTGCCAGCAGTGATGGGGGACCCAGCAATCAGCCCCAGCATTTT,CASSDGGPSNQPQHF
many,TRBV7-9,TRBJ2-3,TRBD2,TGTGCCAGCAGCCCCTCCGCGGGAGGATCCCGGGATACGCAGTATTTT,CASSPSAGGSRDTQYF
-,TRBV28,TRBJ2-7,-,TGTGCCAGCAGTTTTTTAGCCCCTCGTGGGGCAGGGTACATCGGGCAGTACTTC,CASSFLAPRGAGYIGQYF
-,TRBV28,TRBJ2-5,-,TGTGCCAGCCGGGGTGGGGGGGAGACCCAGTACTTC,CASRGGGETQYF
-,TRBV6-6,TRBJ2-7,TRBD2,TGTGCCAGCGGCGGGCTAGCGGGAGAATACGAGCAGTACTTC,CASGGLAGEYEQYF
-,TRBV25-1,TRBJ2-3,-,TGTGCCAGCAGTGACCCTGCTACTAGCACAGATACGCAGTATTTT,CASSDPATSTDTQYF
-,TRBV5-1,TRBJ2-1,TRBD2,TGCGCCAGCAGCCAATCTAGCGGAACGTACAATGAGCAGTTCTTC,CASSQSSGTYNEQFF
-,TRBV6-5,TRBJ2-2,-,TGTGCCAGCAGTTACTTGGGGGGGCAAGGACCCGGGGAGCTGTTTTTT,CASSYLGGQGPGELFF
-,TRBV28,TRBJ2-4,-,TGTGCCAGCACCTCCCTGGACAGAAGAGACAACATTCAGTACTTC,CASTSLDRRDNIQYF
-,TRBV28,TRBJ2-7,-,TGTGCCAGCAGCCCCTTCGGGCAAACCTACGAGCAGTACTTC,CASSPFGQTYEQYF
-,TRBV28,TRBJ2-5,TRBD2,TGTGCCAGCAGTTTATACCTAGCGGGGAAAGAGACCCAGTACTTC,CASSLYLAGKETQYF
-,TRBV30,TRBJ2-1,TRBD1,TGTGCCTGGAGGACAGGGATGGGCAATGAGCAGTTCTTC,CAWRTGMGNEQFF
-,TRBV5-8,TRBJ2-7,-,TGTGCCAGCAGCTTGAGGCGAGACCCCTCCTACGAGCAGTACTTC,CASSLRRDPSYEQYF
-,TRBV29-1,TRBJ1-2,-,TGCAGCGTTGATTCTCGACCCACCAACTATGGCTACACCTTC,CSVDSRPTNYGYTF
-,TRBV11-2,TRBJ1-2,-,TGTGCCAGCAGCTTAGATGCAGGGTTTCCTAACTATGGCTACACCTTC,CASSLDAGFPNYGYTF
-,TRBV7-9,TRBJ2-6,-,TGTGCCAGCAGACGTGACACCTCTGGGGCCAACGTCCTGACTTTC,CASRRDTSGANVLTF
-,TRBV2,TRBJ2-5,-,TGTGCCAGCAGTCTAGATGGCGGAAGAGAGACCCAGTACTTC,CASSLDGGRETQYF
-,TRBV30,TRBJ1-3,-,TGTGCCTGGAACCCGGGGACAGGAAACACCATATATTTT,CAWNPGTGNTIYF
-,TRBV10-3,TRBJ1-1,TRBD1,TGTGCCATCAGGGAGGGACAGGCGAACACTGAAGCTTTCTTT,CAIREGQANTEAFF